This T cell receptor beta chain was found in a study of blood T cell repertoires in COVID-19. Study context: COVID-19 samples, acute and convalescent, were from the United States, Italy and Spain. Sources were T cells, B-cell-depleted T cells, or PBMCs; the material itself was cDNA or gDNA.

Patients of the Seattle cohort, enrolled during active infection, were followed longitudinally. There are a few counts of this clone. Germline loops: CDR1 MNHEY, CDR2 SVGEGT. Trimming removed 5 bases at V and 4 bases at J, with 9 bases between. The CDR3 consists of 13 residues. Under the authors' procedure: Counts of nucleated cells, estimated from reference gene primer amplification, were obtained. TCRdb keeps only in-frame clones here, not all; method: immunoSEQ multiplex PCR. That table supplies the V and J calls and clone size; D and trimming were determined from the DNA. The table lists more than 100,000 clones, roughly 90% of them singletons.

What was sequenced was peripheral blood. The chain has TRBV6-2 or TRBV6-3 and TRBJ2-1, with a possible D match to TRBD2 (6 bases). The source is a woman aged 60-70 years with COVID-19, enrolled during active disease. CDR3 bases: TGTGCCAGCAGTCGGGACTCTTACAATGAGCAGTTCTTC. Its protein is CASSRDSYNEQFF.